The entry that follows covers one TCR beta chain sequence. Its antigen is not known. The CDR3 extends over 14 amino acids. J lost 5 bases, V lost 3 bases, and 3 bases had no gene match. In germline, CDR1 is MGHRA, CDR2 YSYEKL. These data originate in a study of response to subunit inactivated influenza vaccine. Study results and caveats: Authors suggested few new T cells are recruited by each seasonal influenza vaccination.

Via MiXCR, TCRdb re-called the RT-PCR reads, giving one row per CDR3 protein. The top ten clones hold 9% to 12% of a sample with just over 300,000 distinct CDR3 sequences, 20% to 25% of them seen once. The source is a man between 50 and 75 years old who received an inactivated influenza vaccine. The source was PBMCs from blood, collected less than 22 months after vaccination. V is TRBV4-1 and J is TRBJ1-2; 10 nucleotides line up with TRBD1. The CDR3 DNA follows: TGCGCCAGCAGCCATCCGGGACAGGGGTATGGCTACACCTTC. Its protein product is CASSHPGQGYGYTF.